Following are 11 T cell receptor beta chains from one sample sequenced in a study of CD8 T cells in Susac syndrome (dated by TCRdb to 2018 to 2020). The method was the immunoSEQ multiplex PCR assay. RNA was extracted using the RNeasy kit, and roughly 0.5 to 1 microgram was reverse transcribed with random hexamers. In TCRdb, the public reads were trimmed at Q25 with fastp and aligned with MiXCR, with productive beta chains retained. Identical CDR3 proteins give one entry, which carries the most common genes and DNA. In all, the sample holds fewer than 250,000 distinct CDR3 sequences, and about 93% of those were seen once. The ten biggest clones cover around 0.15% of the sample. What was sequenced was CD8+ T cells from PBMCs. Receptor source: a human donor with multiple sclerosis.

The chain has TRBV9 and TRBJ1-2; no reliable D call. Trimming cost V 4 bases and J 7 bases, with 17 bases left between them. This CDR3 is built from 14 residues. Germline CDR1 reads SGDLS; CDR2 reads YYNGEE. The chain's CDR3 is CASSPGRELGGYTF. CDR3 sequence (DNA): TGTGCCAGCAGCCCCGGTAGAGAACTCGGTGGCTACACCTTC.

V gene TRBV3-1 combines with J gene TRBJ1-2; D may be TRBD1 (5 bases). The CDR3 runs 15 residues. Germline assignment: CDR1 LGHDT and CDR2 YNNKEL (reference sequence). V was shortened by 4 bases and J by 8 bases, with 20 bases between the two germline ends. CDR3 protein: CASSPSGGPTRGYTF. CDR3 coding DNA: TGTGCCAGCAGCCCTTCCGGGGGTCCAACCCGCGGCTACACCTTC. The full variable domain, in which reference TRBV3-1 and TRBJ1-2 provide the parts outside the CDR3, is DTAVSQTPKYLVTQMGNDKSIKCEQNLGHDTMYWYKQDSKKFLKIMFSYNNKELIINETVPNRFSPKSPDKAHLNLHINSLELGDSAVYFCASSPSGGPTRGYTFGSGTRLTVV.

The rearrangement joins TRBV3-1 to TRBJ1-1; D might be TRBD1 (6 bases). The CDR3 spans 13 residues. The germline V gene encodes CDR1 LGHDT and CDR2 YNNKEL (reference sequence). The V end was cut by 6 bases, the J end by 10 bases, with 18 bases between. CDR3 nucleotide sequence: TGTGCCAGCAGTCCCACAGGGACCCTAGGAGCTTTCTTT. Its translation: CASSPTGTLGAFF.

The V call is TRBV6-5, the J call TRBJ2-1; TRBD1 agrees at 11 bases. Germline V gives CDR1 MNHEY, CDR2 SVGAGI. Trimming at V came to 5 bases and at J to 8 bases, leaving 5 bases not matched to a gene. There are 14 residues in the CDR3. The DNA of the CDR3 is TGTGCCAGCAGTCCGGGACAGGGGGGCCATGAGCAGTTCTTC. Amino acids: CASSPGQGGHEQFF.

This clonotype is a singleton in its sample. J is TRBJ2-1 and V is TRBV12-5; TRBD1 or TRBD2 may be the D gene (5 bases each). Germline lookup yields CDR1 LGHNT and CDR2 FRNRAP. The V and J ends lost 2 bases and 9 bases respectively, with 17 bases between them. The CDR3 runs to 15 residues. CDR3 protein: CASGLPPGAGSEQFF. Written as DNA, the CDR3 is TGTGCTAGTGGTTTGCCACCCGGGGCGGGCAGTGAGCAGTTCTTC.

The chain is built from TRBV19 and TRBJ2-7; unclear D gene. CDR3 size: 15 residues. V lost 4 bases and J 1 base, leaving 14 bases between the germline ends. Germline V gene data show CDR1 as LNHDA and CDR2 as SQIVND (reference sequence). DNA of the CDR3: TGTGCCAGTAGTACACGACTGGACCGGTCCTACGAGCAGTACTTC. This gives the protein CASSTRLDRSYEQYF.

The chain carries TRBV7-2 and TRBJ2-5; TRBD2 matches 10 bases. Trimming took 4 bases from V and 2 from J; bases not matched to a gene: 16. CDR3 size: 19 residues. Germline V gene lookup returns CDR1 SGHTA and CDR2 FQGNSA. CDR3 nucleotide sequence: TGTGCCAGCAGCTCGCCGGGACTAGCGCCCGCGGGGGGGCAAGAGACCCAGTACTTC. Protein sequence: CASSSPGLAPAGGQETQYF.

The chain links TRBV18 to TRBJ2-7; D unresolved. The ends were cut back, 0 bases at V and 7 bases at J, with 16 bases in the middle. Germline V gene lookup returns CDR1 KGHSH and CDR2 LQKENI. CDR3 size: 15 residues. This CDR3 reads CASSPPARPFEEQYF. CDR3 DNA sequence: TGTGCCAGCTCACCACCGGCCAGGCCATTTGAGGAGCAGTACTTC.

The count of this clonotype is one. The chain joins TRBV19 to TRBJ1-2; 7 nucleotides agree with TRBD1. The CDR3 runs 15 residues. V lost 4 bases and J lost 1; bases outside the gene matches: 6. The germline CDR1 and CDR2 sequences are LNHDA and SQIVND (reference sequence). CDR3 nucleotide sequence: TGTGCCAGTAGTACCCACCGGGACAGTAACTATGGCTACACCTTC. The encoded protein is CASSTHRDSNYGYTF.

V and J are TRBV5-6 and TRBJ1-2; 7 nucleotides match TRBD1. After removal of 3 bases from V and 8 bases from J, the junction contained 16 bases not matched to a gene. CDR1 SGHDT and CDR2 YYEEEE come from the germline V gene. There are 16 residues in the CDR3. CDR3 sequence: CASSSDSKGAVEGYTF. The CDR3 DNA is TGTGCCAGCAGCTCTGACTCGAAGGGGGCTGTTGAGGGCTACACCTTC.

The chain carries TRBV5-4 and TRBJ2-7; 12 bases line up with TRBD2. The germline CDR1 and CDR2 sequences are SGHNT and YYREEE (reference sequence). V dropped 0 bases and J dropped 3; count of bases not matched to a gene: 4. This CDR3 comprises 16 residues. The CDR3 loop is CASSLGGLAGNYEQYF. The CDR3 nucleotides read TGTGCCAGCAGCTTGGGGGGACTAGCGGGCAACTACGAGCAGTACTTC. Full variable domain (missing parts from reference TRBV5-4 and TRBJ2-7): ETGVTQSPTHLIKTRGQQVTLRCSSQSGHNTVSWYQQALGQGPQFIFQYYREEENGRGNFPPRFSGLQFPNYSSELNVNALELDDSALYLCASSLGGLAGNYEQYFGPGTRLTVT.